This T cell receptor (beta chain) was documented in a study of T cell repertoires in cytomegalovirus infection. TCRdb itself ran the reads through MiXCR, one entry per CDR3 protein. The table lists around 530,000 distinct CDR3 sequences, 26% of them singletons. CDR1 and CDR2 (germline): SGHNT, YENEEA. The V gene end was trimmed by 1 base and the J gene end by 5 bases; junction bases not matched to a gene: 7. There are 15 residues in the CDR3. The rearrangement joins TRBV11-3 to TRBJ2-5, with 7 nucleotides matching TRBD2. This receptor was identified in a human donor in good health (CMV status not recorded). Some clones in this sample may be carry-over from other donors' samples. Sample: PBMCs. The chain's CDR3 is CASSLVGGSDETQYF. CDR3 DNA sequence: TGTGCCAGCAGCTTAGTGGGCGGGAGCGACGAGACCCAGTACTTC.